The 9 T cell receptor beta chains reported below all come from one sample, sequenced in a study of blood T cell repertoires in COVID-19. Measured with immunoSEQ multiplex PCR; TCRdb has only the in-frame clones, and not every one. The sample lists hundreds of thousands of clones, roughly 85% occurring once. The sample was peripheral blood. The receptors derive from a young woman with active or convalescent COVID-19.

The rearrangement links TRBV2 to TRBJ1-2; weak D call: TRBD1 (6 bases). CDR3 length: 14 residues. Trimming cost V 0 bases and J 6 bases, with 11 bases left between them. Germline CDR1 reads SNHLY; CDR2 reads FYNNEI. In DNA, the CDR3 is TGTGCCAGCAGTGAAGCCGTAGGGGGGGATGGCTACACCTTC. This encodes CASSEAVGGDGYTF.

The chain couples TRBV5-1 to TRBJ2-1; 10 nucleotides agree with TRBD2. The length of the CDR3 is 16 residues. CDR1 is SGHRS, CDR2 YFSETQ, per germline. The V and J ends lost 0 bases and 7 bases, in that order; junction bases with no gene match: 7. This chain's CDR3 is CASSLGLAGVGNEQFF. The DNA of the CDR3 is TGCGCCAGCAGCTTGGGTCTAGCGGGGGTTGGGAATGAGCAGTTCTTC.

The genes are TRBV2 and TRBJ1-6, with 7 positions matching TRBD1. CDR3 length: 14 amino acids. V lost 8 bases to trimming and J lost 9 bases; unmatched junction nucleotides: 10. In germline, CDR1 is SNHLY, CDR2 FYNNEI. CDR3 sequence: CASLGGQAASPLHF. The CDR3 DNA follows: TGTGCCAGCCTGGGCGGACAGGCTGCTTCACCCCTCCACTTT. The full variable domain, completed using reference TRBV2 and TRBJ1-6, is EPEVTQTPSHQVTQMGQEVILRCVPISNHLYFYWYRQILGQKVEFLVSFYNNEISEKSEIFDDQFSVERPDGSNFTLKIRSTKLEDSAMYFCASLGGQAASPLHFGNGTRLTVT.

This sequence joins TRBV11-3 and TRBJ2-1; a weak D match, TRBD2 (6 bases). V lost 1 base and J 11 bases, leaving 9 bases between the germline ends. CDR1 and CDR2 from the germline V gene are SGHNT and YENEEA. The CDR3 extends over 12 amino acids. The CDR3: CASSLGRGQQFF. The CDR3 DNA is TGTGCCAGCAGCTTAGGGCGGGGCCAGCAGTTCTTC.

This clone appeared a single time. The gene calls are TRBV29-1 and TRBJ2-2; 10 positions match TRBD2. With V trimmed by 8 bases and J by 4 bases, 13 bases remained unmatched. This CDR3 region has 16 residues. Germline CDR1 SQVTM, CDR2 ANQGSEA. The chain's CDR3 is CSPLPKREGPTGELFF. The CDR3 bases are TGCAGCCCCTTGCCTAAGCGGGAGGGACCCACCGGGGAGCTGTTTTTT.

The rearrangement joins TRBV19 to TRBJ1-5; D gene unclear. Germline CDR1 reads LNHDA; CDR2 reads SQIVND (reference sequence). V lost 2 bases, J lost 1 base, and 15 bases lay in between. CDR3 length: 17 residues. CDR3 DNA sequence: TGTGCCAGTAGTATAATCGGGGTAACCTCCAGCAATCAGCCCCAGCATTTT. This encodes CASSIIGVTSSNQPQHF.

This chain links TRBV5-1 with TRBJ1-4; tentative D call: TRBD1 (6 bases). Germline V lookup: CDR1 SGHRS, CDR2 YFSETQ. Trimming cost V 4 bases and J 1 base, with 11 bases left between them. The CDR3 is 15 residues long. The CDR3 nucleotides read TGCGCCAGCAGCCGCAGGGGTGAAACTAATGAAAAACTGTTTTTT. Amino acids: CASSRRGETNEKLFF.

This sequence joins TRBV28 and TRBJ2-7; 9 bases fit TRBD2. V lost 2 bases and J lost 5; bases outside the gene matches: 7. Germline V gene lookup returns CDR1 MDHEN and CDR2 SYDVKM. The length of the CDR3 is 15 residues. CDR3: CASSLRGLAGNEQYF. The CDR3 nucleotides are TGTGCCAGCAGTTTACGAGGGCTAGCGGGGAACGAGCAGTACTTC.

As for this clone: One junction end disagrees with the germline gene, perhaps due to a read error. The V and J genes are TRBV25-1 and TRBJ2-2; 14 bases are shared with TRBD2. This CDR3 region has 18 residues. The germline V gene has CDR1 MGHDK and CDR2 SYGVNS. The CDR3 sequence: CAGSAGLAGVSSDGELFF. CDR3 nucleotide sequence: TGTGCCGGCAGTGCGGGACTAGCGGGGGTTTCGTCGGACGGGGAGCTGTTTTTT.